The 18 T cell receptor beta chains below come from one sample, sequenced in a study of T cells after posttransplantation cyclophosphamide. Some clones are missing from TCRdb's copy, which holds only in-frame ones; the method was immunoSEQ multiplex PCR. The record shows 35,000 to 40,000 clones for this sample, with no singletons present. The sample was PBMCs. Receptors originate from a man between 50 and 59 years old in good health, CMV-negative, and a related stem cell transplant donor.

This clone showed up many times. The J gene is TRBJ1-2, the V gene TRBV4-2, with D perhaps TRBD1 (5 bases). This CDR3 has 16 amino acids. Germline loops: CDR1 LGHNA, CDR2 YNFKEQ. V was clipped by 3 bases and J by 7 bases, with 21 bases between them. As DNA, the CDR3 is TGTGCCAGCAGCCACCCGACAGAGATTCGACGTATTGGCTACACCTTC. It yields the protein CASSHPTEIRRIGYTF.

This clone was counted ten times or more. The chain couples TRBV19 to TRBJ1-2, with D possibly being TRBD1 (6 bases). The CDR3 contains 18 residues. The V gene's germline CDR1 is LNHDA and CDR2 SQIVND (reference sequence). Trimming pared 2 bases from V and 4 bases from J, leaving 23 bases between. The CDR3 coding sequence is TGTGCCAGTAGTATATTGGGGCGGTTGGGGACACGAGGCTATGGCTACACCTTC. It codes for CASSILGRLGTRGYGYTF.

This clone was recorded many times. V and J are TRBV7-7 and TRBJ1-3; D is unclear. Looked up from germline, CDR1 is SSHAT and CDR2 is FNYEAQ (reference sequence). Trimming removed 5 bases at V and 0 bases at J, with 5 bases between. The CDR3 covers 13 residues. DNA of the CDR3: TGTGCCAGCAGCCCCCTCTCTGGAAACACCATATATTTT. As protein: CASSPLSGNTIYF.

This clone was counted only a few times. The genes are TRBV9 and TRBJ1-5; possibly TRBD1 for D (6 bases). Trimming removed 3 bases from V and 1 base from J, with 17 bases in between. Germline loops: CDR1 SGDLS, CDR2 YYNGEE. This CDR3 contains 17 residues. CDR3 bases: TGTGCCAGCAGCGAGAAGGCAGGCAGGGGAAGCAATCAGCCCCAGCATTTT. This translates into CASSEKAGRGSNQPQHF.

There are many counts of this clone. The J gene is TRBJ1-2, the V gene TRBV2; 7 positions agree with TRBD1. The CDR3 runs 14 residues. The V gene's germline CDR1 is SNHLY and CDR2 FYNNEI. Trimming cost V 4 bases and J 5 bases; bases outside gene matches: 7. CDR3 DNA: TGTGCCAGCAGTGGGGCGGACAGGCTTTATGGCTACACCTTC. It is translated as CASSGADRLYGYTF.

There are a few counts of this clone. The rearrangement joins TRBV4-1 to TRBJ2-1; 11 bases line up with TRBD2. V lost 4 bases to trimming and J lost 0 bases; unmatched junction nucleotides: 5. CDR1 is MGHRA, CDR2 YSYEKL, per germline. This CDR3 has 17 amino acids. CDR3 sequence: CASSPGLAVSSYNEQFF. The DNA of the CDR3 is TGCGCCAGCAGCCCGGGACTAGCGGTTAGCTCCTACAATGAGCAGTTCTTC.

The chain uses TRBV5-4 and TRBJ2-5; a possible D gene is TRBD2 (5 bases). With 0 bases removed from V and 5 bases from J, the gap between germline ends came to 11 bases. Germline values: CDR1 SGHNT, CDR2 YYREEE (reference sequence). This CDR3 comprises 14 residues. CDR3 sequence: CASSLAGVAETQYF. In DNA, the CDR3 is TGTGCCAGCAGCTTGGCCGGGGTAGCGGAGACCCAGTACTTC.

This clone was found many times. V usage is TRBV10-3 and J usage is TRBJ1-2; 7 nucleotides match TRBD1. The V gene's germline CDR1 is ENHRY and CDR2 SYGVKD. There are 14 residues in the CDR3. V was clipped by 7 bases and J by 3 bases; unmatched bases: 8. CDR3 protein: CAITRGQGDYGYTF. CDR3 nucleotide sequence: TGTGCCATCACACGGGGGCAGGGGGACTATGGCTACACCTTC.

At least ten counts were recorded for this clone. The rearrangement links TRBV5-1 to TRBJ1-2, with 9 bases identical to TRBD1. V lost 0 bases and J lost 7; bases outside the gene matches: 4. CDR1 is SGHRS and CDR2 is YFSETQ in the germline V gene. The CDR3 loop spans 14 amino acids. The CDR3 region has the DNA TGCGCCAGCAGCTTGGCGGTGACAGGGGGTGGCTACACCTTC. Its translation is CASSLAVTGGGYTF.

In this sample, this clone turned up many times. The rearrangement links TRBV4-3 to TRBJ2-3; unclear D gene. Germline CDR1 is LGHNA and CDR2 is YSLEER. Trimming pared 1 base from V and 4 bases from J, leaving 6 bases between. The CDR3 extends over 13 amino acids. CDR3 coding DNA: TGCGCCAGCAGCCAAGTATCTTCAGATACGCAGTATTTT. Amino acids: CASSQVSSDTQYF.

V and J are TRBV7-9 and TRBJ2-3, with 9 positions matching TRBD2. The CDR3 is 18 residues long. V dropped 4 bases and J dropped 4; count of bases not matched to a gene: 15. Germline CDR1 reads SEHNR; CDR2 reads FQNEAQ (reference sequence). In nucleotides, the CDR3 is TGTGCCAGCAGCTCGGTTTTGTTGGCGGGAGGGCTGTCAGATACGCAGTATTTT. It codes for CASSSVLLAGGLSDTQYF. Combining the CDR3 with reference TRBV7-9 and TRBJ2-3 gives the whole variable domain DTGVSQNPRHKITKRGQNVTFRCDPISEHNRLYWYRQTLGQGPEFLTYFQNEAQLEKSRLLSDRFSAERPKGSFSTLEIQRTEQGDSAMYLCASSSVLLAGGLSDTQYFGPGTRLTVL.

This clone was seen a few times. The CDR3 DNA reads as TGTGCCAGCTCACCACGCAGGGGGAACTACGAGCAGTACTTC. Translating gives CASSPRRGNYEQYF. This sequence joins TRBV18 and TRBJ2-7; 7 bases align to TRBD1. The CDR3 covers 14 residues. V dropped 1 base and J dropped 3; count of bases not matched to a gene: 3. Germline lookup yields CDR1 KGHSH and CDR2 LQKENI. Full variable domain (missing parts from reference TRBV18 and TRBJ2-7): NAGVMQNPRHLVRRRGQEARLRCSPMKGHSHVYWYRQLPEEGLKFMVYLQKENIIDESGMPKERFSAEFPKEGPSILRIQQVVRGDSAAYFCASSPRRGNYEQYFGPGTRLTVT.

This clone was seen ten or more times. The CDR3 DNA follows: TGTGCCAGCAGCTTAAGTGGGGCGATTGTCCAGCCCCAGCATTTT. The encoded protein is CASSLSGAIVQPQHF. V and J are TRBV7-9 and TRBJ1-5, with D possibly TRBD1 on 5 matching bases. CDR3 length: 15 amino acids. The germline gives CDR1 SEHNR, CDR2 FQNEAQ (reference sequence). Trimming left V 2 bases short and J 7 bases short, with 15 bases between.

This clone was detected ten times or more. V is TRBV12-5 and J is TRBJ2-2; 8 nucleotides align to TRBD2. The CDR3 sequence is 15 residues long. Germline trimming cut 7 bases from V and 5 bases from J; bases unmatched to any gene: 9. CDR1 LGHNT and CDR2 FRNRAP come from the germline V gene. The CDR3, as DNA: TGTGCTAGTGCCCAAGCGGGAGTGGAGACCGGGGAGCTGTTTTTT. It yields the protein CASAQAGVETGELFF.

This clone occurred many times. The CDR3 nucleotides are TGTGCCAGCAGTGGGGTCCGTGACATGAACACTGAAGCTTTCTTT. It translates to CASSGVRDMNTEAFF. The chain carries TRBV2 and TRBJ1-1, with D unclear. This CDR3 is built from 15 residues. Per the germline V gene, CDR1 is SNHLY and CDR2 is FYNNEI. V lost 4 bases and J lost 0, with 12 bases in between.

This clone appeared a few times. This sequence joins TRBV9 and TRBJ2-1; 7 bases fit TRBD1. The J segment lost 0 bases and the V segment lost 1 base, leaving 4 bases of the junction unmatched. CDR1 SGDLS and CDR2 YYNGEE come from the germline V gene. The CDR3 consists of 16 residues. CDR3 amino acids: CASSVTDRASYNEQFF. The CDR3 DNA follows: TGTGCCAGCAGCGTAACCGACAGGGCCTCCTACAATGAGCAGTTCTTC. The full variable domain, with the rest looked up from reference TRBV9 and TRBJ2-1, is DSGVTQTPKHLITATGQRVTLRCSPRSGDLSVYWYQQSLDQGLQFLIQYYNGEERAKGNILERFSAQQFPDLHSELNLSSLELGDSALYFCASSVTDRASYNEQFFGPGTRLTVL.

This clone was detected ten times or more. The chain recombines TRBV6-5 with TRBJ1-5; the D gene is possibly TRBD1 (5 bases). Germline-derived CDR1 and CDR2 are MNHEY and SVGAGI. The germline V and J ends were trimmed by 3 bases and 7 bases, with 13 bases remaining between them. This CDR3 has 14 amino acids. The CDR3 region is CASSYIGQGQPQHF. The CDR3 nucleotides are TGTGCCAGCAGTTATATCGGGCAGGGCCAGCCCCAGCATTTT.

This clone was recorded many times. The CDR3 loop is CSVGGVAEAFF. CDR3 sequence (DNA): TGCAGCGTTGGGGGGGTCGCTGAAGCTTTCTTT. V gene TRBV29-1 combines with J gene TRBJ1-1; maybe TRBD1 (5 bases). Trimming cost V 4 bases and J 6 bases, with 9 bases left between them. This CDR3 has 11 amino acids. Germline V gene sequence: CDR1 SQVTM, CDR2 ANQGSEA.